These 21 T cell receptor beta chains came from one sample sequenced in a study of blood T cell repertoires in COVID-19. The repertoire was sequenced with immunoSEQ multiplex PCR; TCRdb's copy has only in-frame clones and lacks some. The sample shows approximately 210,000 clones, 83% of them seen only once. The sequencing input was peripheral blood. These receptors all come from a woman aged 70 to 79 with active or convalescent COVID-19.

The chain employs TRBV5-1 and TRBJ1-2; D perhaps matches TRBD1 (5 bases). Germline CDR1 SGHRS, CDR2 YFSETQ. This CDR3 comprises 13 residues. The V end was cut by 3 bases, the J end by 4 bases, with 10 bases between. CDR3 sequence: CASSSTVSYGYTF. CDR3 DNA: TGCGCCAGCAGCTCGACAGTCAGCTATGGCTACACCTTC.

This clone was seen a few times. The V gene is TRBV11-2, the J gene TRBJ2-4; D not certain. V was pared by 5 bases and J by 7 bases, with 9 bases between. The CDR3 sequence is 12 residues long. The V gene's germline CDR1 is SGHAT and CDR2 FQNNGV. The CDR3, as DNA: TGTGCCAGCAGCCCTGGCCCCAACATTCAGTACTTC. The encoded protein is CASSPGPNIQYF.

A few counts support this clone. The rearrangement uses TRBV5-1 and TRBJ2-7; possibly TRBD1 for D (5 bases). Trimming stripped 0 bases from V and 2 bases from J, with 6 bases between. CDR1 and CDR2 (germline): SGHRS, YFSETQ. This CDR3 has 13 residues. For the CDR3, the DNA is TGCGCCAGCAGCTTGGCGGACACCTACGAGCAGTACTTC. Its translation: CASSLADTYEQYF.

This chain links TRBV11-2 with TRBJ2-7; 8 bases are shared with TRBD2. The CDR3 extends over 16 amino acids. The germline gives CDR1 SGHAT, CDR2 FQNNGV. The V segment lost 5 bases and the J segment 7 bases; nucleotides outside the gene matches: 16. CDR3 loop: CASSRPPQRGLGEQYF. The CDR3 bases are TGTGCCAGCAGCAGGCCCCCACAGCGGGGGTTGGGGGAGCAGTACTTC.

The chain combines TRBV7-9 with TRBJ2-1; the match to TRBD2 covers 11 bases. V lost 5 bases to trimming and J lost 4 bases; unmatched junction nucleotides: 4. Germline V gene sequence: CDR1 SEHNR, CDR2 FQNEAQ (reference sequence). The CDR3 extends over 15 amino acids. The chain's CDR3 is CASSAGTSGYNEQFF. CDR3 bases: TGTGCCAGCAGCGCAGGGACTAGCGGTTACAATGAGCAGTTCTTC.

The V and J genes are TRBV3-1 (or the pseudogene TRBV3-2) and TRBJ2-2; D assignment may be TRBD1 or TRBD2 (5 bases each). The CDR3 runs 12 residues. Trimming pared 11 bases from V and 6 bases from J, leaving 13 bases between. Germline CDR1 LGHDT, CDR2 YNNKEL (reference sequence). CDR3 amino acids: CASSRGPGELFF. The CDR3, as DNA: TGTGCCTCCAGCCGGGGCCCCGGGGAGCTGTTTTTT.

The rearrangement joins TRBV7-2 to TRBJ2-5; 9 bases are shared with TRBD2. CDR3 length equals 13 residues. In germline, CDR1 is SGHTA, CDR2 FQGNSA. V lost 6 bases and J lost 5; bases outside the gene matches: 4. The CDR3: CASRAGGGETQYF. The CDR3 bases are TGTGCCAGCAGAGCGGGAGGTGGGGAGACCCAGTACTTC.

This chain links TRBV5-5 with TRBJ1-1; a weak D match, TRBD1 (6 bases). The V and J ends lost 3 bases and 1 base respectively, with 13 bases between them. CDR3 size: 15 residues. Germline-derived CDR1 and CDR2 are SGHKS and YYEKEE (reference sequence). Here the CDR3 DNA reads TGTGCCAGCAGCTGGATGACACAGGGGAACACTGAAGCTTTCTTT. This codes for CASSWMTQGNTEAFF. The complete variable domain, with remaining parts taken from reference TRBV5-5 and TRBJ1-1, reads DAGVTQSPTHLIKTRGQQVTLRCSPISGHKSVSWYQQVLGQGPQFIFQYYEKEERGRGNFPDRFSARQFPNYSSELNVNALLLGDSALYLCASSWMTQGNTEAFFGQGTRLTVV.

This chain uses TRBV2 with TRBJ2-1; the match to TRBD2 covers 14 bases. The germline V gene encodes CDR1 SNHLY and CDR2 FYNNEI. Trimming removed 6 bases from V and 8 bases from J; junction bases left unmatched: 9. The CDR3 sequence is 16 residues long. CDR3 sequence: CASRGTSGRSSDEQFF. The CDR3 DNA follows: TGTGCCAGCAGGGGGACTAGCGGGAGATCGAGCGATGAGCAGTTCTTC.

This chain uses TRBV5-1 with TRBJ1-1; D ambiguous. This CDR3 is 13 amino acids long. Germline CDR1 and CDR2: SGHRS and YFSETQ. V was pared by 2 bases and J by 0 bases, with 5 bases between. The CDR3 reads CASSFQLNTEAFF. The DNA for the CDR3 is TGCGCCAGCAGCTTCCAGTTGAACACTGAAGCTTTCTTT.

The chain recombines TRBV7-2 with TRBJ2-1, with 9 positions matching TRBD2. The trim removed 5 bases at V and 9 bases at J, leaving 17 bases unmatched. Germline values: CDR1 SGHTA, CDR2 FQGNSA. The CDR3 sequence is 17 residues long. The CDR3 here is CASSPRPGLAGGSEQFF. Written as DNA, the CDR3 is TGTGCCAGCAGCCCCCGCCCGGGACTAGCAGGAGGGAGTGAGCAGTTCTTC.

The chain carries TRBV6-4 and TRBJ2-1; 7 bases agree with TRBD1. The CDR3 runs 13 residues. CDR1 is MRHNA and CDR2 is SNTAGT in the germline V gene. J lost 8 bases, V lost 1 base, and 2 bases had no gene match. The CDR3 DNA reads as TGTGCCAGCAGTGACTTAGACAGGGATGAGCAGTTCTTC. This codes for CASSDLDRDEQFF.

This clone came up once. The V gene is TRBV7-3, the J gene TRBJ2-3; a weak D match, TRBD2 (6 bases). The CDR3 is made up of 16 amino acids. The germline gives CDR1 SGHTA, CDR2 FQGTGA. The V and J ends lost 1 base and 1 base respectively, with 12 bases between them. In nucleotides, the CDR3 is TGTGCCAGCAGCTTAATCCCGGGGGAGGGCACAGATACGCAGTATTTT. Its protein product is CASSLIPGEGTDTQYF.

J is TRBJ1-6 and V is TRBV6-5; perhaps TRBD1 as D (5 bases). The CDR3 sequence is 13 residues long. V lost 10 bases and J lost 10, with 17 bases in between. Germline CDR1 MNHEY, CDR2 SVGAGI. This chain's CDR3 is CATSGTAKSPLHF. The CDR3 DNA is TGTGCCACCTCCGGGACTGCGAAATCACCCCTCCACTTT.

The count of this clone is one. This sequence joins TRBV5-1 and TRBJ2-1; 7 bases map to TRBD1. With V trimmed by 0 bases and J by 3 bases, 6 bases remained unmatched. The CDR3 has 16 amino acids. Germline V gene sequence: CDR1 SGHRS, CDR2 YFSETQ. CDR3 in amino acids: CASSLVRDSDYNEQFF. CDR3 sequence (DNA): TGCGCCAGCAGCTTGGTCCGGGACAGCGACTACAATGAGCAGTTCTTC.

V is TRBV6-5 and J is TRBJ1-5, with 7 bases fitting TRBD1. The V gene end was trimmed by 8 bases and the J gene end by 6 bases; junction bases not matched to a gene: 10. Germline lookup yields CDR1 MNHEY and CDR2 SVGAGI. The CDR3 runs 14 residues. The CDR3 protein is CASGNRQGSQPQHF. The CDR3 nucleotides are TGTGCCAGCGGGAACCGACAGGGTTCTCAGCCCCAGCATTTT.

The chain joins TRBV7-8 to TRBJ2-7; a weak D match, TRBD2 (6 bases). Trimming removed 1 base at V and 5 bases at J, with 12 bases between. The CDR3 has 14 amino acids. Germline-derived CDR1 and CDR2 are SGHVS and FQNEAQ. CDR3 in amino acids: CASSLDETRNEQYF. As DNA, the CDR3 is TGTGCCAGCAGCTTAGATGAGACTAGAAACGAGCAGTACTTC.

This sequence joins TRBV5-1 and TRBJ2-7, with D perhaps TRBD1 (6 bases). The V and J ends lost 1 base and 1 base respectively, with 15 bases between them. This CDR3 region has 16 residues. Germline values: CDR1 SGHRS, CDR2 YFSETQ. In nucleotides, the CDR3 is TGCGCCAGCAGCTTGCTCCCTGGACAGCTTTCCTACGAGCAGTACTTC. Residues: CASSLLPGQLSYEQYF.

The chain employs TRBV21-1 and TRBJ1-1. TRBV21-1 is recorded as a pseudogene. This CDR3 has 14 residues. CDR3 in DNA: TGTGCCAGCAGCAAAGGTGGGGGGGGAACTGAAGCTTTCTTT. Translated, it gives CASSKGGGGTEAFF.

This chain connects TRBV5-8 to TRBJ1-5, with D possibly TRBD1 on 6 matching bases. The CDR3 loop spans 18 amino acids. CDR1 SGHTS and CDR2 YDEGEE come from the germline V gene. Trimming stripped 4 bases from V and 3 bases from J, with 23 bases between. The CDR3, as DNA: TGTGCCAGCAGCCCCGATCGGGGGGGCACCTTCACCAATCAGCCCCAGCATTTT. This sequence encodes CASSPDRGGTFTNQPQHF.

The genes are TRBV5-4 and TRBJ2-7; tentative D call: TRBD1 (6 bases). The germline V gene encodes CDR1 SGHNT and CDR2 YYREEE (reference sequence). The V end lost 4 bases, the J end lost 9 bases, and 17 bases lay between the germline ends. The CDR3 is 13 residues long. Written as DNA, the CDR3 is TGTGCCAGCAGCCACCCGACAGGCCGCACGCAGTACTTC. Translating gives CASSHPTGRTQYF.